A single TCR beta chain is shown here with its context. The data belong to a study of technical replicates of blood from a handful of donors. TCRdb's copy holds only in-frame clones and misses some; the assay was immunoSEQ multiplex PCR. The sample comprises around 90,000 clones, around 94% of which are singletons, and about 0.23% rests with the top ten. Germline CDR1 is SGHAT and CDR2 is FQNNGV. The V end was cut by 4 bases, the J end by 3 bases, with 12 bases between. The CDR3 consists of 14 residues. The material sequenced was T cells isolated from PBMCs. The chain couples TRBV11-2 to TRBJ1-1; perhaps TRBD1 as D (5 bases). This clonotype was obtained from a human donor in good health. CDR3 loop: CASSSSGVYTEAFF. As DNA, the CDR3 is TGTGCCAGCAGCTCCTCGGGGGTGTACACTGAAGCTTTCTTT.